The 17 T cell receptor beta chains listed next were all sequenced from one sample in a study of CD8 T cells in Susac syndrome. Random hexamers were used to reverse transcribe the RNA input (about 0.5 to 1 ug). TCRdb re-called the immunoSEQ multiplex PCR reads through MiXCR, storing one row per CDR3 protein. The sample holds about 240,000 distinct CDR3 sequences, 90% to 96% seen once. Sequencing input: CD4+ T cells from PBMCs. The receptors here all came from a human donor with Susac syndrome.

The J gene is TRBJ2-1, the V gene TRBV4-1; unclear D gene. The V end was cut by 0 bases, the J end by 0 bases, with 18 bases between. The CDR3 spans 19 residues. Germline CDR1 is MGHRA and CDR2 is YSYEKL. The CDR3, as DNA: TGCGCCAGCAGCCAAGATCCCAGCAGCTCCCAGAGCTCCTACAATGAGCAGTTCTTC. Encoded protein: CASSQDPSSSQSSYNEQFF.

The genes are TRBV20-1 and TRBJ2-3, with TRBD2 matching 11 bases. The CDR3 has 14 residues. Germline CDR1 is DFQATT and CDR2 is SNEGSKA (reference sequence). The trim removed 6 bases at V and 2 bases at J, leaving 4 bases unmatched. The CDR3 reads CSARLAGTTDTQYF. The CDR3 nucleotides read TGCAGTGCCAGACTAGCGGGGACCACAGATACGCAGTATTTT.

The rearrangement uses TRBV10-3 and TRBJ2-1; 7 nucleotides match TRBD1. Germline V lookup: CDR1 ENHRY, CDR2 SYGVKD. The CDR3 is made up of 15 amino acids. Unmatched junction bases numbered 6, after V lost 3 bases and J lost 4 bases. CDR3 residues: CAISDPDREYNEQFF. In DNA, the CDR3 is TGTGCCATCAGTGATCCCGACAGGGAGTACAATGAGCAGTTCTTC.

This clonotype occurred once. The chain is built from TRBV14 and TRBJ2-1, with no clear D. In germline, CDR1 is SGHDN, CDR2 FVKESK. V lost 6 bases and J 14 bases, leaving 20 bases between the germline ends. This CDR3 has 13 residues. As DNA, the CDR3 is TGTGCCAGCAGTCCAAGAATTGAAGTGAGGAAGTTCTTC. It yields the protein CASSPRIEVRKFF. The variable domain in full, with the rest retrieved from reference TRBV14 and TRBJ2-1, is EAGVTQFPSHSVIEKGQTVTLRCDPISGHDNLYWYRRVMGKEIKFLLHFVKESKQDESGMPNNRFLAERTGGTYSTLKVQPAELEDSGVYFCASSPRIEVRKFFGPGTRLTVL.

A note on this clonotype: Mismatch with germline at one junction end may stem from a read error. CDR3 residues: CASSLSGSLTF. CDR3 nucleotides: TGTGCCAGCAGCTTAAGTGGGAGTCTAACCTTT. This chain uses TRBV7-3 with TRBJ2-3, with a possible D match to TRBD2 (5 bases). The CDR3 contains 11 residues. CDR1 and CDR2 from the germline V gene are SGHTA and FQGTGA.

The genes are TRBV19 and TRBJ1-2; 8 bases are shared with TRBD1. The CDR3 runs 14 residues. Germline loops: CDR1 LNHDA, CDR2 SQIVND (reference sequence). V lost 5 bases, J lost 4 bases, and 6 bases stayed unmatched. CDR3 DNA sequence: TGTGCCAGTAGTGAACGGACAGGGCCCTATGGCTACACCTTC. Protein sequence: CASSERTGPYGYTF.

The J gene is TRBJ2-7, the V gene TRBV5-1; D may correspond to TRBD1 or TRBD2 (5 bases each). Trimming pared 5 bases from V and 2 bases from J, leaving 11 bases between. This CDR3 is built from 13 residues. Germline V gene lookup returns CDR1 SGHRS and CDR2 YFSETQ. This CDR3 is CASSFGTTYEQYF. The CDR3 bases are TGCGCCAGCAGTTTCGGGACCACCTACGAGCAGTACTTC.

The CDR3 region has the DNA TGCAGTGCTAGGGGGACTAGCGGGAGGAAGGAGCAGTACTTC. Encoded protein: CSARGTSGRKEQYF. The rearrangement joins TRBV20-1 to TRBJ2-7, with 15 bases lining up with TRBD2. The CDR3 has 14 amino acids. V shed 3 bases, J shed 7 bases, and the junction held 4 bases outside the gene matches. Looked up from germline, CDR1 is DFQATT and CDR2 is SNEGSKA (reference sequence).

The chain carries TRBV6-5 and TRBJ1-5, with D unresolved. The CDR3 covers 14 residues. The V gene's germline CDR1 is MNHEY and CDR2 SVGAGI. V lost 5 bases and J lost 5, with 13 bases in between. CDR3 protein: CASSKLLGHQPQHF. CDR3 nucleotides: TGTGCCAGCAGTAAACTACTCGGCCATCAGCCCCAGCATTTT.

This rearrangement joins TRBV29-1 to TRBJ2-6, with 7 bases that match TRBD1. Germline V gene lookup returns CDR1 SQVTM and CDR2 ANQGSEA. CDR3 length: 14 residues. V shed 4 bases, J shed 2 bases, and the junction held 2 bases outside the gene matches. Written as DNA, the CDR3 is TGCAGCGTTGTCCAGGGGGCTGGGGCCAACGTCCTGACTTTC. This codes for CSVVQGAGANVLTF.

The chain is built from TRBV20-1 and TRBJ1-1; 7 positions agree with TRBD1. J was trimmed by 3 bases and V by 5 bases; bases with no gene match: 15. Germline V gives CDR1 DFQATT, CDR2 SNEGSKA (reference sequence). The CDR3 runs to 16 residues. This CDR3 reads CSAPGGTAQGDTEAFF. CDR3 nucleotides: TGCAGTGCTCCCGGCGGGACAGCCCAAGGTGACACTGAAGCTTTCTTT.

This chain links TRBV10-1 with TRBJ1-1; no firm D call. The germline V gene encodes CDR1 WNHNN and CDR2 SYGVQD (reference sequence). V was clipped by 5 bases and J by 0 bases, with 7 bases between them. The CDR3 is made up of 13 amino acids. The CDR3 region is CASSTTLNTEAFF. CDR3 bases: TGCGCCAGCAGTACGACCCTGAACACTGAAGCTTTCTTT.

The rearrangement uses TRBV18 and TRBJ1-2; D is uncertain. CDR1 is KGHSH and CDR2 is LQKENI in the germline V gene. V was clipped by 0 bases and J by 4 bases, with 18 bases between them. The length of the CDR3 is 17 residues. DNA of the CDR3: TGTGCCAGCTCACCACCCTACACAGCCCTCGCATCCTATGGCTACACCTTC. This encodes CASSPPYTALASYGYTF.

This chain joins TRBV5-4 and TRBJ2-3; no definite D call. CDR1 is SGHNT and CDR2 is YYREEE in the germline V gene (reference sequence). The V gene lost 2 bases and the J gene lost 0 bases, with 10 bases spanning the gap. The CDR3 runs to 15 residues. The CDR3 protein is CASSLPVPSTDTQYF. Here the CDR3 DNA reads TGTGCCAGCAGCTTACCGGTCCCTAGCACAGATACGCAGTATTTT.

J is TRBJ2-1 and V is TRBV7-9, with D maybe TRBD1 (6 bases). Trimming removed 10 bases from V and 9 bases from J, with 10 bases in between. The CDR3 is made up of 10 amino acids. CDR1 and CDR2 from the germline V gene are SEHNR and FQNEAQ (reference sequence). The chain's CDR3 is CATRGGEQFF. The CDR3, as DNA: TGTGCCACCCGAGGGGGTGAGCAGTTCTTC.

The CDR3 nucleotides read TGCGCCAGCACCATCGGGAGGGGGCAGCAAGAGACCCAGTACTTC. Protein sequence: CASTIGRGQQETQYF. The rearrangement uses TRBV4-1 and TRBJ2-5; TRBD2 might be the D (8 bases). With 7 bases removed from V and 2 bases from J, the gap between germline ends came to 17 bases. Germline V gene lookup returns CDR1 MGHRA and CDR2 YSYEKL. This CDR3 region has 15 residues.

The chain carries TRBV24-1 and TRBJ2-1, with 11 bases that match TRBD2. Trimming took 0 bases from V and 8 from J; bases not matched to a gene: 2. The CDR3 spans 15 residues. Germline V gene sequence: CDR1 KGHDR, CDR2 SFDVKD. The CDR3 reads CATSDLTSGSDEQFF. The DNA of the CDR3 is TGTGCCACCAGTGATTTGACTAGCGGGAGCGATGAGCAGTTCTTC.